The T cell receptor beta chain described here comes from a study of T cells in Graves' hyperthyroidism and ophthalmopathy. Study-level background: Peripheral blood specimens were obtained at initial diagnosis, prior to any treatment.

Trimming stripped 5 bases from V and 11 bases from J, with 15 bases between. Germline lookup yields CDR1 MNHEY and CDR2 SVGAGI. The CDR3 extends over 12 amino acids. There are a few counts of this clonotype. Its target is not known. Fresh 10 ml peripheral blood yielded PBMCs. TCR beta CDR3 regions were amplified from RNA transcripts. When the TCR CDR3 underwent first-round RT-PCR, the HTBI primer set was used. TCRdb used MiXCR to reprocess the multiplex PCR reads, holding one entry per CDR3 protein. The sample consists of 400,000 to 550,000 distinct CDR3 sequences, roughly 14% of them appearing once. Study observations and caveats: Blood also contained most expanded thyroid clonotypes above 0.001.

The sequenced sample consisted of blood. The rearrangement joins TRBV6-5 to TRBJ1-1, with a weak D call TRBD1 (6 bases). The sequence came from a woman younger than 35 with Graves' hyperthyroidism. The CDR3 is CASSGQLRRAFF. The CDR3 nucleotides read TGTGCCAGCAGTGGACAGCTAAGGCGGGCTTTCTTT.